This TCR beta chain appears in the sequencing data of a study of control samples from healthy donors and cancer patients. V trimming: 5 bases; J trimming: 7 bases; junction bases outside the gene matches: 8. The CDR3 totals 15 residues. The germline CDR1 and CDR2 sequences are MNHEY and SMNVEV (reference sequence). The table came from immunoSEQ multiplex PCR; TCRdb's copy has only in-frame clones and leaves some out. The sample yields some 190,000 clones, roughly nine tenths seen once. The genes are TRBV27 and TRBJ1-4; 9 nucleotides match TRBD1. Sequenced sample: blood. The TCR was taken from a man aged 25 to 45 in good health. The CDR3 nucleotides are TGTGCCAGCAGTCGAACGGGACAGGGAGGTGAAAAACTGTTTTTT. Translated, it gives CASSRTGQGGEKLFF.